The 9 T cell receptor beta chains below were found in one sample sequenced in a study of cytomegalovirus exposure and HLA in healthy donors. Measured with immunoSEQ multiplex PCR; TCRdb has only the in-frame clones, and not every one. The sample contains roughly 200,000 clones, about 80% of which appear only once. The sequencing sample was made of PBMCs. The receptors were gathered from a woman under 30 in good health and CMV-seropositive.

This clone was seen more than once but under ten times. J is TRBJ1-1 and V is TRBV25-1, with D possibly matching TRBD1 (5 bases). This CDR3 is 12 amino acids long. Between the trimmed V and J ends, which lost 2 bases and 7 bases, there was a span of 8 bases. Looked up from germline, CDR1 is MGHDK and CDR2 is SYGVNS. The CDR3 here is CASSEVGGEAFF. The CDR3 nucleotides read TGTGCCAGCAGTGAAGTCGGGGGTGAAGCTTTCTTT.

The CDR3, as DNA: TGTGCCAGCAGCTCTCCGACAGGACTCTATGGCTACACCTTC. As protein: CASSSPTGLYGYTF. V and J are TRBV28 and TRBJ1-2, with D perhaps matching TRBD1 (6 bases). CDR1 and CDR2 from the germline V gene are MDHEN and SYDVKM. V was clipped by 6 bases and J by 4 bases, with 15 bases between them. This CDR3 has 14 residues.

V gene TRBV7-9 combines with J gene TRBJ1-4, with D possibly TRBD1 on 5 matching bases. Per the germline V gene, CDR1 is SEHNR and CDR2 is FQNEAQ (reference sequence). V was trimmed by 6 bases and J by 4 bases, leaving 12 bases between them. The CDR3 sequence is 14 residues long. CDR3 sequence reads: CASRDSRVNEKLFF. CDR3 DNA sequence: TGTGCCAGCAGAGATTCCAGGGTTAATGAAAAACTGTTTTTT.

The chain links TRBV7-8 to TRBJ2-7; the match to TRBD2 covers 10 bases. Trimming cost V 5 bases and J 5 bases; bases outside gene matches: 12. This CDR3 is 16 amino acids long. From germline, CDR1 is SGHVS and CDR2 FQNEAQ. The CDR3 DNA follows: TGTGCCAGCAGCCCTCAGCCCCCTAGCGGGGGCGACGAGCAGTACTTC. Protein sequence: CASSPQPPSGGDEQYF. Using reference TRBV7-8 and TRBJ2-7 for the parts outside the CDR3, the full variable domain is GAGVSQSPRYKVAKRGQDVALRCDPISGHVSLFWYQQALGQGPEFLTYFQNEAQLDKSGLPSDRFFAERPEGSVSTLKIQRTQQEDSAVYLCASSPQPPSGGDEQYFGPGTRLTVT.

This chain links TRBV2 with TRBJ1-2; possible D gene TRBD1, 6 bases. Trimming left V 3 bases short and J 4 bases short, with 12 bases between. Looked up from germline, CDR1 is SNHLY and CDR2 is FYNNEI. The CDR3 has 14 residues. The CDR3 DNA sequence: TGTGCCAGCAGTGAGTTGCGGGGGCCCTATGGCTACACCTTC. It specifies CASSELRGPYGYTF.

The rearrangement links TRBV7-2 to TRBJ1-1, with no clear D. The germline V gene has CDR1 SGHTA and CDR2 FQGNSA. CDR3 length: 15 amino acids. With 0 bases removed from V and 1 base from J, the gap between germline ends came to 9 bases. DNA of the CDR3: TGTGCCAGCAGCTTAGCGGCCGTTTCGAACACTGAAGCTTTCTTT. Translating gives CASSLAAVSNTEAFF.

This clone was picked up a small number of times. This chain uses TRBV6-1 with TRBJ1-2; 10 bases align to TRBD1. Germline V lookup: CDR1 MNHNS, CDR2 SASEGT. The CDR3 runs to 14 residues. Trimming cost V 1 base and J 4 bases; bases outside gene matches: 0. This CDR3 is CASSEGTGGYGYTF. The CDR3 DNA reads as TGTGCCAGCAGTGAAGGGACAGGGGGCTATGGCTACACCTTC.

The CDR3 is CASSQSTSGGLNEQFF. The CDR3 DNA is TGTGCCAGCAGCCAATCCACTAGCGGGGGCTTGAATGAGCAGTTCTTC. The chain carries TRBV4-2 and TRBJ2-1; TRBD2 agrees at 11 bases. CDR1 LGHNA and CDR2 YNFKEQ come from the germline V gene. V shed 2 bases, J shed 7 bases, and the junction held 7 bases outside the gene matches. The CDR3 consists of 16 residues.

The table lists this clone with a count of one. The chain couples TRBV19 to TRBJ1-1, with 10 bases that match TRBD1. J gave up 3 bases and V 6 bases, and 10 bases lay outside the gene matches. Germline V gives CDR1 LNHDA, CDR2 SQIVND (reference sequence). The CDR3 runs to 16 residues. This CDR3 is CASRSPWTGGHTEAFF. DNA for the CDR3: TGTGCCAGTAGAAGCCCTTGGACAGGGGGTCACACTGAAGCTTTCTTT.